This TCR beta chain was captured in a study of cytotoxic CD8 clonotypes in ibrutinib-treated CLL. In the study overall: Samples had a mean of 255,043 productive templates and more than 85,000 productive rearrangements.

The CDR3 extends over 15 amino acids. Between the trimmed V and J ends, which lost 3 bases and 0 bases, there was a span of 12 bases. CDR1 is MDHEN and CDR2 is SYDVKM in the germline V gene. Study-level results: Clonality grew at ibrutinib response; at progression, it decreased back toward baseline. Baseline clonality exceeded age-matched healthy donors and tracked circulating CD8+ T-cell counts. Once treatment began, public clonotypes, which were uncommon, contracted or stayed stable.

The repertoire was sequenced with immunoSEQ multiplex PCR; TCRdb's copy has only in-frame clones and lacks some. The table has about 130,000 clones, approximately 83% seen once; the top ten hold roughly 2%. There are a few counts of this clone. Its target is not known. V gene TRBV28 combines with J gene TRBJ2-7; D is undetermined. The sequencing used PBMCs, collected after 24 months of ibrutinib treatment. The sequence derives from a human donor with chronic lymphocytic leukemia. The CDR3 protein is CASSLAGLSSYEQYF. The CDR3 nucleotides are TGTGCCAGCAGTTTGGCAGGTTTGAGCTCCTACGAGCAGTACTTC. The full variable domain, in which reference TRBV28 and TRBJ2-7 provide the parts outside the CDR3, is DVKVTQSSRYLVKRTGEKVFLECVQDMDHENMFWYRQDPGLGLRLIYFSYDVKMKEKGDIPEGYSVSREKKERFSLILESASTNQTSMYLCASSLAGLSSYEQYFGPGTRLTVT.